These T cell receptor beta chains were read from a single sample in a study of CD8 T cells in Susac syndrome. MiXCR, applied by TCRdb to the immunoSEQ multiplex PCR reads, yields one record per CDR3 protein. The sample yields roughly 330,000 distinct CDR3 sequences, around 90% seen once. Sequences were obtained from CD4+ T cells from PBMCs. The receptors shown here come from a human donor with multiple sclerosis. Each CDR3 is given with its conserved first and last residue. Fields, in order: clone size, V gene, D gene, J gene, CDR3 protein, CDR3 DNA. The D gene is left open where the match is weak. Size is stated for part of the rows, as once, few or many counts, or as a class when the clone is expanded.

.	TRBV11-2	TRBD1	TRBJ2-5	CATTQGVQETQYF	TGTGCCACAACCCAGGGGGTACAAGAGACCCAGTACTTC
once	TRBV11-2	.	TRBJ1-1	CASSLSGGGNTEAFF	TGTGCCAGCAGTTTATCCGGTGGCGGGAACACTGAAGCTTTCTTT
.	TRBV28	.	TRBJ1-2	CASSLGDSHHGYTF	TGTGCCAGCAGTTTGGGTGACAGCCATCATGGCTACACCTTC
.	TRBV18	TRBD1	TRBJ2-1	CASSPQGAFYNEQFF	TGTGCCAGCTCACCACAGGGGGCTTTCTACAATGAGCAGTTCTTC
.	TRBV27	.	TRBJ2-5	CASSGIGGPRETQYF	TGTGCCAGCAGTGGGATCGGGGGACCCCGGGAGACCCAGTACTTC
.	TRBV2	TRBD2	TRBJ2-5	CASRPLGLAGETQYF	TGTGCCAGCAGGCCCTTGGGACTAGCGGGAGAGACCCAGTACTTC
.	TRBV5-1	TRBD2	TRBJ2-5	CASSLVSSGAQETQYF	TGCGCCAGCAGCTTGGTGTCTAGCGGGGCCCAAGAGACCCAGTACTTC
.	TRBV11-2	.	TRBJ2-5	CASSLLSSVWETQYF	TGTGCCAGCAGCTTACTGAGTAGCGTTTGGGAGACCCAGTACTTC
.	TRBV7-9	.	TRBJ1-2	CASSLVGSGYGYTF	TGTGCCAGCAGCTTAGTAGGCAGCGGATATGGCTACACCTTC
once	TRBV9	TRBD2	TRBJ2-4	CASSSSGRGVDIQYF	TGTGCCAGCAGCAGTAGCGGGAGGGGAGTGGACATTCAGTACTTC
.	TRBV24-1	.	TRBJ1-2	CATNYWGPGEEYGYTF	TGTGCCACCAACTACTGGGGGCCAGGCGAGGAGTATGGCTACACCTTC
.	TRBV5-1	TRBD2	TRBJ2-5	CASSLVGLAGQETQYF	TGCGCCAGCAGCTTGGTTGGGCTAGCGGGACAAGAGACCCAGTACTTC
once	TRBV18	.	TRBJ2-2	CASSPFGPRGDTGELFF	TGTGCCAGCTCCCCCTTTGGTCCTCGCGGGGACACCGGGGAGCTGTTTTTT
.	TRBV19	.	TRBJ2-2	CASSSARQITGELFF	TGTGCCAGTAGTAGCGCGAGGCAAATCACCGGGGAGCTGTTTTTT
.	TRBV23-1	.	TRBJ2-3	CASSPTSQRPDTQYF	TGCGCCAGCAGTCCCACCTCCCAGAGACCAGATACGCAGTATTTT
.	TRBV20-1	TRBD1	TRBJ2-5	CSAMKTGTGRETQYF	TGCAGTGCCATGAAAACCGGGACAGGGAGGGAGACCCAGTACTTC
.	TRBV20-1	.	TRBJ2-3	CSAQFTDTQYF	TGCAGTGCTCAGTTCACAGATACGCAGTATTTT
.	TRBV4-3	.	TRBJ2-7	CASSQDWGLYEQYF	TGCGCCAGCAGCCAAGACTGGGGGCTCTACGAGCAGTACTTC
.	TRBV18	.	TRBJ1-1	CASSQIQENTEAFF	TGTGCCAGCTCACAGATACAGGAGAACACTGAAGCTTTCTTT
.	TRBV5-6	.	TRBJ2-1	CASSFGPPLSGYNEQFF	TGTGCCAGCAGCTTCGGACCCCCACTTAGCGGCTACAATGAGCAGTTCTTC
.	TRBV12-3/TRBV12-4	TRBD1	TRBJ2-2	CASSFAGGRELFF	TGTGCCAGCAGTTTCGCAGGGGGCCGGGAGCTGTTTTTT
.	TRBV3-1	TRBD2	TRBJ2-3	CASSQVPAETGGPADTQYF	TGTGCCAGCAGCCAAGTCCCCGCCGAGACGGGGGGGCCCGCAGATACGCAGTATTTT
.	TRBV5-1	TRBD1	TRBJ2-1	CASSLAGLGGPGEQFF	TGCGCCAGCAGCTTGGCCGGTTTAGGGGGCCCGGGTGAGCAGTTCTTC
few	TRBV9	.	TRBJ1-4	CASSGTATNEKLFF	TGTGCCAGCAGCGGGACAGCGACTAATGAAAAACTGTTTTTT
.	TRBV7-9	.	TRBJ1-3	CASSLGGPISGNTIYF	TGTGCCAGCAGCCTGGGAGGGCCGATCTCTGGAAACACCATATATTTT
.	TRBV3-1	TRBD2	TRBJ2-3	CASSLPGLETGTQYF	TGTGCCAGCAGCCTACCGGGACTAGAGACGGGTACGCAGTATTTT
.	TRBV25-1	TRBD2	TRBJ2-1	CASSGGGSLNEQFF	TGTGCCAGCAGTGGCGGGGGTTCACTGAATGAGCAGTTCTTC
once	TRBV18	.	TRBJ1-1	CASSSSSTEAFF	TGTGCCAGCTCCTCATCCAGCACTGAAGCTTTCTTT
.	TRBV20-1	.	TRBJ2-4	CSARPGGKNIQYF	TGCAGTGCTAGACCCGGGGGCAAAAACATTCAGTACTTC
once	TRBV15	TRBD1	TRBJ2-7	CATSRDPLRRTGGLYEQYF	TGTGCCACCAGCAGAGATCCGCTCCGGCGGACAGGGGGCCTCTACGAGCAGTACTTC
.	TRBV5-1	TRBD1	TRBJ1-2	CASSSQLGQGTDGYTF	TGCGCCAGCAGCTCGCAGCTGGGACAGGGGACGGATGGCTACACCTTC
.	TRBV29-1	TRBD2	TRBJ2-5	CSVAGTSGNLETQYF	TGCAGCGTTGCCGGGACTAGCGGGAATTTGGAGACCCAGTACTTC
.	TRBV7-3	.	TRBJ1-6	CASSLTAPNSPLHF	TGTGCCAGCAGCTTAACGGCCCCTAATTCACCCCTCCACTTT
once	TRBV5-5	TRBD1	TRBJ2-6	CASSQRTGDYSGANVLTF	TGTGCCAGCAGTCAGAGGACAGGCGATTACTCTGGGGCCAACGTCCTGACTTTC
.	TRBV9	.	TRBJ2-1	CASSVEDYNEQFF	TGTGCCAGCAGCGTAGAAGACTACAATGAGCAGTTCTTC
once	TRBV11-3	.	TRBJ1-1	CASSSLDGLEAFF	TGTGCCAGCAGCTCCTTGGACGGTTTAGAAGCTTTCTTT